This TCR beta chain emerged from a study of T cell responses to AZD1222 COVID-19 vaccine (dated by TCRdb to about 2021). Regarding the complete study: A total of over 230 trial participants underwent TCR sequencing, of whom 200 to 220 received two doses of AZD1222 and about 25 received two doses of the MenACWY control vaccine. Trial participants were enrolled by age into 18-55, 56-69 and 70-plus year subgroups, with about 150, 28 and 57 TCR-sequenced participants respectively. Study-wide conclusions, independent of this receptor: A significant rise in spike-specific TCR breadth and depth was observed after two AZD1222 doses relative to day 0 and relative to MenACWY recipients. The 56-69-year group was small, and its depth increase did not reach significance, likely because of low power. Reportedly, almost half of the unique spike-specific TCRs recognized epitopes lying outside the regions that are mutated in the B.1.351 and B.1.1.7 variants. Participants were mostly white British, with more females than males. The authors suggested clonal diversity may have been underestimated. CD4 TCRs associated with the vaccine covered the entire spike protein, and the dominant responses were in regions 160-218 and 743-854. Only a handful of AZD1222 recipients were SARS-CoV-2 seropositive at baseline, limiting conclusions about previously exposed vaccinees. Because no day 14 peak-response samples were available, the repertoires could be characterized only after the peak T cell response.

Explained via the paper, the time point label denotes: about 28 days (+/-7) after the second vaccine dose. AZD1222 recipients given second doses at about 4 weeks or at about 12 weeks were pooled, since spike-specific TCR depth and breadth were not found to differ between the two schedules. The vaccinee samples were drawn from two UK trials, COV001 and COV002, one of which was a single-blind randomized controlled phase 2/3 trial testing AZD1222 (ChAdOx1 nCoV-19) in healthy adults. Trial participant PBMC samples were collected at day 0 and day 28 after the second dose for TCRbeta chain sequencing. The CDR3 regions of human TCRbeta chains were analyzed by immunosequencing. Processing in the source paper ran as follows. Repertoire TCRs were checked for matches against a reference library of SARS-CoV-2-specific TCRs that had been generated using the MIRA antigen-specificity platform. Breadth was defined as the fraction of unique TCRs that were SARS-CoV-2-associated, and depth was defined as the fraction of total T cells that were SARS-CoV-2-associated. Using the MIRA data, every spike-specific TCR was mapped to the spike region that the TCR reacted to and assigned to either a CD4 or a CD8 class. Log10-transformed breadth and depth values were compared by one-way ANOVA with Sidak's multiple comparisons tests. Entries here come from immuneACCESS through TCRdb and include only in-frame sequences with V and J called. Some clones fail to appear in such tables; in the studies checked, an unresolved V gene covers under half of the shortfall, and the cause of the remainder is unknown. V and J calls and clone size come straight from that table; D and trimming were deduced from the DNA. Present in this sample are 160,000 or so clones, 85% to 95% of which were seen just once. The top ten hold about 1.4% of the sample.

Notes on this clone: The specificity of this receptor is unknown. No base-level quality is on record; no much larger clone is a single base apart.

The CDR3 holds 15 amino acids from the cysteine to the phenylalanine. The retained sequence is limited to the CDR3, 45 bases, with the frame set at the first base. Clipping removes 6 bases from V and 2 bases from J, with 7 as the unmatched junction base count. CDR1 is given as KGHSH and CDR2 as LQKENI, both from the germline V gene. The receptor was isolated from an adult who received the AZD1222 COVID-19 vaccine. The input for sequencing was peripheral blood, taken 28 days after the second AZD1222 dose. Here the chain combines TRBV18 and TRBJ1-5; 7 junctional bases match TRBD1. The DNA sequence reads TGTGCCAGCTCTCATTACGGACAGGGCAATCAGCCCCAGCATTTT. It codes for CASSHYGQGNQPQHF.